A single TCR beta chain is shown here with its context. The antigen is undetermined. The source of the sample is a study of shared clonotypes between healthy human individuals. General study findings and limits: A small donor pool kept down the genetic and exposure-history diversity that was represented. The researchers took only blood, and tissue repertoires probably look different. Clonotype sharing among the donors was expected to vary with sequencing depth. Compared with clonotypes that all four donors shared, non-shared clonotypes had lower generation probabilities.

The V and J ends lost 7 bases and 7 bases respectively, with 19 bases between them. The CDR3 consists of 14 residues. Germline V gene data show CDR1 as SNHLY and CDR2 as FYNNEI. Only in-frame clones appear in the TCRdb table, and some are missing; sequencing was by immunoSEQ multiplex PCR. The data contain a few million clones, more than 90% of them singletons. This receptor was identified in a man aged 18 to 35 in good health. The material sequenced was naive CD4+ T cells sorted from blood. Sample subset: CD45RA+ positively selected. The chain uses TRBV2 and TRBJ1-2; tentatively, D is TRBD1 (6 bases). The CDR3 DNA reads as TGTGCCAGCATTTACCAGGGGTTAGGGGTTGGCTACACCTTC. Encoded protein: CASIYQGLGVGYTF.